The 31 T cell receptor beta chains reported below all come from one sample, sequenced in a study of blood T cell repertoires in COVID-19. The method was immunoSEQ multiplex PCR; TCRdb's version includes in-frame clones alone and lacks a portion of them. The data hold 350,000 to 550,000 clones, with 70% to 90% observed a single time. Sequenced input: PBMCs or T cells enriched from blood (not recorded which). The origin of the receptors is a woman aged 18-29 years with acute COVID-19.

This clone has only one observation. This chain uses TRBV7-2 with TRBJ2-7, with 7 nucleotides matching TRBD2. The CDR3 runs to 15 residues. Trimming at V came to 5 bases and at J to 4 bases, leaving 11 bases not matched to a gene. Germline CDR1 reads SGHTA; CDR2 reads FQGNSA. DNA for the CDR3: TGTGCCAGCAGCCAGAACGGGAGGAGCGGTTACGAGCAGTACTTC. Translated, it gives CASSQNGRSGYEQYF.

The chain links TRBV13 to TRBJ2-5; a weak D match, TRBD2 (6 bases). The CDR3 spans 13 residues. Looked up from germline, CDR1 is PRHDT and CDR2 is FYEKMQ (reference sequence). The germline V and J ends were trimmed by 3 bases and 1 base, with 6 bases remaining between them. The CDR3 is CASSLEGQETQYF. The CDR3, as DNA: TGTGCCAGCAGCTTGGAGGGCCAAGAGACCCAGTACTTC.

The genes are TRBV7-2 and TRBJ2-5, with 9 nucleotides matching TRBD2. CDR1 and CDR2 (germline): SGHTA, FQGNSA. The CDR3 loop spans 14 amino acids. V was pared by 5 bases and J by 1 base, with 2 bases of the junction left unmatched. The chain's CDR3 is CASSLSGSQETQYF. In DNA form, the CDR3 reads TGTGCCAGCAGCCTTAGCGGGAGCCAAGAGACCCAGTACTTC.

CDR3 bases: TGTGCCATCAGTGAAAAGCGGGAGCTACCCAATGAGCAGTTCTTC. Protein sequence: CAISEKRELPNEQFF. The chain links TRBV10-3 to TRBJ2-1; 8 positions match TRBD2. The CDR3 is 15 amino acids. J was trimmed by 6 bases and V by 3 bases; bases with no gene match: 7. Germline V CDR1 and CDR2: ENHRY, SYGVKD.

The chain uses TRBV28 and TRBJ2-7; 11 nucleotides line up with TRBD1. The CDR3 sequence is 16 residues long. Germline V lookup: CDR1 MDHEN, CDR2 SYDVKM. Unmatched junction bases numbered 9, after V lost 4 bases and J lost 4 bases. CDR3 amino acids: CASSSRPGQGDYEQYF. The CDR3 DNA reads as TGTGCCAGCAGTTCACGTCCGGGACAGGGGGATTACGAGCAGTACTTC.

The chain is built from TRBV2 and TRBJ1-1; a weak D match, TRBD1 (6 bases). V was pared by 8 bases and J by 1 base, with 14 bases between. Germline CDR1 and CDR2: SNHLY and FYNNEI. The CDR3 spans 14 residues. The CDR3 sequence is CASPTGRRNTEAFF. The DNA for the CDR3 is TGTGCCAGCCCGACAGGCAGAAGGAACACTGAAGCTTTCTTT.

In its sample, this clone was seen once. This chain uses TRBV15 with TRBJ2-2; 8 nucleotides agree with TRBD2. The junction had 8 bases not matched to a gene; V was cut back by 0 bases and J by 5 bases. The germline V gene has CDR1 LNHNV and CDR2 YYDKDF (reference sequence). The CDR3 length is 17 residues. CDR3 DNA sequence: TGTGCCACCAGCAGAGAATCGGGACTAGTCGGGACCGGGGAGCTGTTTTTT. Amino acid sequence: CATSRESGLVGTGELFF. Full variable domain (outside the CDR3, taken from reference TRBV15 and TRBJ2-2): DAMVIQNPRYQVTQFGKPVTLSCSQTLNHNVMYWYQQKSSQAPKLLFHYYDKDFNNEADTPDNFQSRRPNTSFCFLDIRSPGLGDTAMYLCATSRESGLVGTGELFFGEGSRLTVL.

This chain links TRBV19 with TRBJ2-7; D is unclear. Germline loops: CDR1 LNHDA, CDR2 SQIVND (reference sequence). V lost 6 bases, J lost 5 bases, and 17 bases lay in between. CDR3 size: 14 residues. The CDR3 DNA follows: TGTGCCAGTAGCATCGGGTTGGAGAGCGACGAGCAGTACTTC. Translating it yields CASSIGLESDEQYF.

The chain is built from TRBV10-3 and TRBJ1-1; D unclear. V gave up 0 bases and J gave up 2 bases, with 7 bases separating them. CDR1 and CDR2 from the germline V gene are ENHRY and SYGVKD. The CDR3 loop spans 14 amino acids. CDR3 in amino acids: CAISESAGNTEAFF. As DNA, the CDR3 is TGTGCCATCAGTGAGTCAGCGGGTAACACTGAAGCTTTCTTT.

The rearrangement joins TRBV7-2 to TRBJ2-5; a possible D gene is TRBD2 (5 bases). CDR1 is SGHTA, CDR2 FQGNSA, per germline. Trimming took 5 bases from V and 2 from J, leaving 15 bases between them. This CDR3 comprises 15 residues. In DNA, the CDR3 is TGTGCCAGCAGCCAGCTGGAGGAGATACAAGAGACCCAGTACTTC. It translates to CASSQLEEIQETQYF.

In its sample, this clone was seen a few times. The chain is built from TRBV5-1 and TRBJ1-1; possible D gene TRBD1, 6 bases. CDR3 length: 14 residues. Germline CDR1 and CDR2: SGHRS and YFSETQ. V was trimmed by 2 bases and J by 3 bases, leaving 11 bases between them. CDR3 sequence: CASSFTGPYTEAFF. The CDR3 DNA reads as TGCGCCAGCAGCTTTACAGGGCCCTACACTGAAGCTTTCTTT.

The rearrangement uses TRBV5-4 and TRBJ2-1, with TRBD2 matching 7 bases. The germline V gene has CDR1 SGHNT and CDR2 YYREEE (reference sequence). This CDR3 comprises 16 residues. V lost 3 bases to trimming and J lost 5 bases; unmatched junction nucleotides: 11. The CDR3 region is CASSSGWSGVNNEQFF. The CDR3 DNA follows: TGTGCCAGCAGCTCAGGCTGGAGCGGGGTGAACAATGAGCAGTTCTTC.

The chain is built from TRBV18 and TRBJ1-5; 7 bases fit TRBD1. The germline V gene has CDR1 KGHSH and CDR2 LQKENI. The CDR3 has 14 residues. The J segment lost 4 bases and the V segment lost 6 bases, leaving 6 bases of the junction unmatched. CDR3 sequence reads: CASSSRTGNQPQHF. In DNA, the CDR3 is TGTGCCAGCTCCTCAAGGACAGGAAATCAGCCCCAGCATTTT.

CDR3 sequence: CATMGQSYEQYF. As DNA, the CDR3 is TGTGCCACTATGGGACAGAGCTACGAGCAGTACTTC. V is TRBV10-3 and J is TRBJ2-7; 7 nucleotides agree with TRBD1. This CDR3 is 12 amino acids long. V trimming: 10 bases; J trimming: 3 bases; junction bases outside the gene matches: 6. Germline V gives CDR1 ENHRY, CDR2 SYGVKD.

The rearrangement links TRBV12-3 or TRBV12-4 to TRBJ1-2; 8 bases line up with TRBD1. The CDR3 length is 13 residues. The V segment lost 5 bases and the J segment 2 bases; nucleotides outside the gene matches: 1. The DNA for the CDR3 is TGTGCCAGCAGTAGGACAGGGAACTATGGCTACACCTTC. Translation: CASSRTGNYGYTF.

This clone was observed a handful of times. The same CDR3 is also encoded by other DNA sequences in this sample. The genes are TRBV27 and TRBJ1-6; 7 positions match TRBD1. V lost 5 bases and J lost 7; bases outside the gene matches: 2. The CDR3 sequence is 13 residues long. CDR1 is MNHEY, CDR2 SMNVEV, per germline (reference sequence). CDR3 DNA sequence: TGTGCCAGCAGTAACAGGGGAAATTCACCCCTCCACTTT. This translates into CASSNRGNSPLHF.

J is TRBJ2-4 and V is TRBV7-2; D possibly corresponds to TRBD1 (5 bases). Germline CDR1 is SGHTA and CDR2 is FQGNSA. V was shortened by 5 bases and J by 1 base, with 9 bases between the two germline ends. The length of the CDR3 is 14 residues. As DNA, the CDR3 is TGTGCCAGCAGCCCTCCAGGGGCCAAAAACATTCAGTACTTC. This codes for CASSPPGAKNIQYF.

The chain has TRBV7-9 and TRBJ2-5; 12 bases match TRBD2. The V gene's germline CDR1 is SEHNR and CDR2 FQNEAQ (reference sequence). The CDR3 totals 16 residues. The V segment lost 4 bases and the J segment 1 base; nucleotides outside the gene matches: 4. The CDR3 sequence is CASSSTSGGFQETQYF. In nucleotides, the CDR3 is TGTGCCAGCAGCTCGACTAGCGGGGGTTTCCAAGAGACCCAGTACTTC.

The genes are TRBV9 and TRBJ1-1, with D unresolved. V shed 6 bases and J shed 1 base, with 13 bases lying between them. This CDR3 has 14 amino acids. Germline V gene lookup returns CDR1 SGDLS and CDR2 YYNGEE. CDR3 sequence reads: CASNPTGKNTEAFF. The CDR3 coding sequence is TGTGCCAGCAACCCCACGGGGAAGAACACTGAAGCTTTCTTT.

The chain uses TRBV5-1 and TRBJ1-1; D unclear. The CDR3 loop spans 14 amino acids. Trimming removed 4 bases at V and 1 base at J, with 11 bases between. Germline CDR1 SGHRS, CDR2 YFSETQ. The CDR3 DNA reads TGCGCCAGCAGCGCGGTCGGAGGGAACACTGAAGCTTTCTTT. Translated: CASSAVGGNTEAFF. The whole variable domain, remainder taken from reference TRBV5-1 and TRBJ1-1, is KAGVTQTPRYLIKTRGQQVTLSCSPISGHRSVSWYQQTPGQGLQFLFEYFSETQRNKGNFPGRFSGRQFSNSRSEMNVSTLELGDSALYLCASSAVGGNTEAFFGQGTRLTVV.

This chain uses TRBV28 with TRBJ1-5, with D possibly matching TRBD1 (5 bases). The CDR3 runs 13 residues. Germline CDR1 and CDR2: MDHEN and SYDVKM. Deletions cut 6 bases from V and 1 base from J, with 7 bases between. CDR3 loop: CASRRDSNQPQHF. In nucleotides, the CDR3 is TGTGCCAGCAGGCGGGACAGCAATCAGCCCCAGCATTTT.

This clone occurred once. The chain has TRBV6-5 and TRBJ2-7; 7 positions agree with TRBD2. The germline V gene has CDR1 MNHEY and CDR2 SVGAGI. The CDR3 consists of 14 residues. V gave up 0 bases and J gave up 6 bases; unmatched junction bases: 5. The chain's CDR3 is CASSYSLGGGEQYF. The CDR3 DNA reads as TGTGCCAGCAGTTACTCTTTAGGCGGGGGCGAGCAGTACTTC.

The gene calls are TRBV11-2 and TRBJ2-3, with D possibly TRBD2 on 5 matching bases. The germline gives CDR1 SGHAT, CDR2 FQNNGV. With 5 bases removed from V and 0 bases from J, the gap between germline ends came to 15 bases. CDR3 length: 16 residues. In DNA form, the CDR3 reads TGTGCCAGCAGCCCAAGGACTTCCCTCAGCACAGATACGCAGTATTTT. This translates into CASSPRTSLSTDTQYF.

The chain recombines TRBV6-5 with TRBJ2-4, with 8 bases lining up with TRBD1. Germline CDR1 and CDR2: MNHEY and SVGAGI. V lost 6 bases to trimming and J lost 8 bases; unmatched junction nucleotides: 9. This CDR3 has 14 amino acids. The DNA for the CDR3 is TGTGCCAGCAGCTTTGGACAGGGAGTAGACATTCAGTACTTC. Its translation: CASSFGQGVDIQYF.

The chain employs TRBV28 and TRBJ1-1, with D uncertain. Deletions cut 7 bases from V and 5 bases from J, with 14 bases between. Looked up from germline, CDR1 is MDHEN and CDR2 is SYDVKM. This CDR3 comprises 13 residues. The CDR3 sequence: CASTLDLVTEAFF. The CDR3 DNA follows: TGTGCCAGCACCCTAGATCTAGTGACTGAAGCTTTCTTT.

This chain joins TRBV5-6 and TRBJ1-2; TRBD1 might be the D (6 bases). V was cut by 2 bases and J by 0 bases, with 11 bases left in between. The CDR3 has 15 amino acids. In germline, CDR1 is SGHDT, CDR2 YYEEEE. In DNA form, the CDR3 reads TGTGCCAGCAGCTTAACGGGACAAACTAACTATGGCTACACCTTC. Translating it yields CASSLTGQTNYGYTF.

This clone came up a few times. This sequence joins TRBV4-3 and TRBJ2-7; 11 nucleotides match TRBD1. Germline CDR1 and CDR2: LGHNA and YSLEER. The CDR3 loop spans 16 amino acids. With 4 bases clipped from V and 5 bases from J, the junction kept 10 bases outside the gene matches. The CDR3 DNA follows: TGCGCCAGCAGCCCCGATCCGGGACAGGGGGTTAACGAGCAGTACTTC. Residues: CASSPDPGQGVNEQYF.

This rearrangement joins TRBV19 to TRBJ2-7; possibly TRBD2 for D (6 bases). Deletions cut 4 bases from V and 7 bases from J, with 14 bases between. CDR1 is LNHDA, CDR2 SQIVND, per germline (reference sequence). CDR3 length equals 13 residues. For the CDR3, the DNA is TGTGCCAGTAGTACGCAGGCAGCGGGTGAGCAGTACTTC. Its protein is CASSTQAAGEQYF.

This clone was seen more than once but under ten times. The chain carries TRBV10-2 and TRBJ1-1, with a weak D call TRBD1 (5 bases). V was cut by 9 bases and J by 2 bases, with 13 bases left in between. The CDR3 is made up of 13 amino acids. Germline V CDR1 and CDR2: WSHSY, SAAADI. CDR3 sequence (DNA): TGCGCCAGTAATAGGGGCAGTAACACTGAAGCTTTCTTT. Translation: CASNRGSNTEAFF.

V gene TRBV19 combines with J gene TRBJ2-1, with D tentatively TRBD2 (5 bases). This CDR3 is built from 14 residues. The V end lost 1 base, the J end lost 7 bases, and 11 bases lay between the germline ends. Germline CDR1 is LNHDA and CDR2 is SQIVND (reference sequence). The CDR3, as DNA: TGTGCCAGTAGTATAGCCGGGGTCCGGAATGAGCAGTTCTTC. Its protein is CASSIAGVRNEQFF.

The genes are TRBV6-5 and TRBJ1-4, with TRBD1 identical over 7 bases. This CDR3 has 13 residues. V lost 4 bases to trimming and J lost 6 bases; unmatched junction nucleotides: 2. Germline CDR1 MNHEY, CDR2 SVGAGI. For the CDR3, the DNA is TGTGCCAGCAGTTTAACAGGGGATGAAAAACTGTTTTTT. It codes for CASSLTGDEKLFF.